Below are 18 T cell receptor beta chains sequenced from a single sample in a study of blood T cells in healthy people across ages. A second PCR, run for roughly 7 to 12 cycles, used a sample-barcoded 5' primer plus a J-beta primer mix. TCRdb re-derived calls from the 5' RACE reads in MiXCR, one entry per CDR3 protein. The data hold approximately 880,000 distinct CDR3 sequences, with 40% to 60% observed a single time. The sequencing sample was made of blood. These receptors were collected from a man between 25 and 39 years old in good health.

This clonotype was observed a single time. This chain uses TRBV20-1 with TRBJ1-5, with TRBD1 matching 11 bases. Trimming cost V 6 bases and J 1 base; bases outside gene matches: 5. This CDR3 has 15 amino acids. CDR1 and CDR2 from the germline V gene are DFQATT and SNEGSKA (reference sequence). CDR3 sequence: CSAIGTGGSNQPQHF. CDR3 coding DNA: TGCAGTGCCATCGGGACAGGGGGAAGCAATCAGCCCCAGCATTTT.

This clonotype has just a few counts. This CDR3 is CASSLDGGLTGELFF. As DNA, the CDR3 is TGTGCCAGCAGCTTAGATGGGGGGCTCACCGGGGAGCTGTTTTTT. The chain has TRBV7-9 and TRBJ2-2, with D perhaps matching TRBD1 or TRBD2 (6 bases each). Deletions cut 1 base from V and 4 bases from J, with 10 bases between. CDR3 length equals 15 residues. Germline CDR1 and CDR2: SEHNR and FQNEAQ (reference sequence).

This clonotype was counted between two and nine times. The chain has TRBV28 and TRBJ1-2; D call uncertain. Trimming removed 1 base from V and 8 bases from J, with 14 bases in between. The CDR3 extends over 14 amino acids. Germline V gene lookup returns CDR1 MDHEN and CDR2 SYDVKM. CDR3 nucleotide sequence: TGTGCCAGCAGTTTATCAAGTAGGGTAGGCGGCTACACCTTC. Protein: CASSLSSRVGGYTF.

The chain employs TRBV6-6 and TRBJ1-2, with 11 bases identical to TRBD1. The CDR3 runs 15 residues. The V gene's germline CDR1 is MNHNY and CDR2 SVGAGI (reference sequence). J was trimmed by 5 bases and V by 7 bases; bases with no gene match: 9. The CDR3 sequence: CASNYGTGGSYGYTF. CDR3 in DNA: TGTGCCAGCAACTACGGGACAGGGGGTTCGTATGGCTACACCTTC.

This clonotype was seen a handful of times. CDR3 in amino acids: CAIRDGSQETQYF. The CDR3 DNA follows: TGTGCCATCAGGGACGGTAGTCAAGAGACCCAGTACTTC. The chain combines TRBV10-3 with TRBJ2-5; unclear D gene. The CDR3 consists of 13 residues. Trimming took off 6 bases at V and 2 bases at J, with 10 bases between the two ends. Germline CDR1 reads ENHRY; CDR2 reads SYGVKD.

This clonotype occurred a few times. The chain uses TRBV20-1 and TRBJ1-6; D call uncertain. The ends were cut back, 0 bases at V and 8 bases at J, with 17 bases in the middle. This CDR3 spans 16 amino acids. Germline V gene sequence: CDR1 DFQATT, CDR2 SNEGSKA (reference sequence). As DNA, the CDR3 is TGCAGTGCTAGAGATGTCGTGTCAGTGGGAGATTCACCCCTCCACTTT. Residues: CSARDVVSVGDSPLHF.

The chain couples TRBV12-3 or TRBV12-4 to TRBJ1-5; TRBD1 might be the D (6 bases). Deletions cut 7 bases from V and 4 bases from J, with 11 bases between. This CDR3 has 13 residues. CDR3: CASTPRGNQPQHF. CDR3 DNA sequence: TGTGCCAGCACCCCGAGGGGGAATCAGCCCCAGCATTTT.

This chain joins TRBV27 and TRBJ1-2; 8 bases match TRBD1. Germline V gene data show CDR1 as MNHEY and CDR2 as SMNVEV (reference sequence). The CDR3 has 15 amino acids. V lost 3 bases, J lost 4 bases, and 7 bases stayed unmatched. The CDR3 spells CASSLGRQGTYGYTF. The DNA of the CDR3 is TGTGCCAGCAGTTTGGGGAGACAGGGGACCTATGGCTACACCTTC.

The table lists this clonotype with a few counts. The V call is TRBV2, the J call TRBJ2-5; D gene uncertain. The CDR3 length is 10 residues. V dropped 8 bases and J dropped 2 bases, with 3 bases sitting between them. Germline loops: CDR1 SNHLY, CDR2 FYNNEI. The CDR3 is CASYQETQYF. CDR3 coding DNA: TGTGCCAGCTATCAAGAGACCCAGTACTTC. The variable domain in full, with the rest retrieved from reference TRBV2 and TRBJ2-5, is EPEVTQTPSHQVTQMGQEVILRCVPISNHLYFYWYRQILGQKVEFLVSFYNNEISEKSEIFDDQFSVERPDGSNFTLKIRSTKLEDSAMYFCASYQETQYFGPGTRLLVL.

A remark on this clonotype: At one boundary the junction diverges from the germline segment, which might be a read error. This sequence joins TRBV7-8 and TRBJ2-7; the match to TRBD2 covers 7 bases. The CDR3 is made up of 15 amino acids. Germline-derived CDR1 and CDR2 are SGHVS and FQNEAQ. The CDR3, as DNA: TGTGTCAGCAGCTTGGGGACTACTACCTCCTACGAGCAGTACTTC. Residues: CVSSLGTTTSYEQYF.

This clonotype was observed a few times. The genes are TRBV29-1 and TRBJ2-7, with D perhaps TRBD1 (6 bases). Trimming cost V 3 bases and J 4 bases, with 13 bases left between them. The CDR3 is made up of 13 amino acids. CDR1 SQVTM and CDR2 ANQGSEA come from the germline V gene. CDR3 loop: CSVEGLQGYEQYF. The DNA for the CDR3 is TGCAGCGTTGAGGGTCTGCAGGGGTACGAGCAGTACTTC.

The chain carries TRBV5-1 and TRBJ2-3; D may be TRBD1 (5 bases). Germline CDR1 and CDR2: SGHRS and YFSETQ. The CDR3 contains 16 residues. The ends were cut back, 0 bases at V and 5 bases at J, with 16 bases in the middle. The CDR3 coding sequence is TGCGCCAGCAGCTTGGAGTCCTTGGGGCCCGGAGATACGCAGTATTTT. Its translation: CASSLESLGPGDTQYF.

The V and J genes are TRBV29-1 and TRBJ2-3; the match to TRBD2 covers 7 bases. The CDR3 totals 18 residues. Per the germline V gene, CDR1 is SQVTM and CDR2 is ANQGSEA. V lost 3 bases to trimming and J lost 1 base; unmatched junction nucleotides: 16. The CDR3 DNA follows: TGCAGCGTTGATAGGTTTGATACGAGCGGGGCTGGCACAGATACGCAGTATTTT. It codes for CSVDRFDTSGAGTDTQYF.

As concerns this clonotype: One end of the junction is discordant with germline, which a read error may explain. The V and J genes are TRBV6-6 and TRBJ2-1; D possibly uses TRBD1 or TRBD2 (5 bases each). The CDR3 contains 14 residues. The germline gives CDR1 MNHNY, CDR2 SVGAGI (reference sequence). The DNA of the CDR3 is TGTGTCAGCCACTCGGGGCCCTCCTACAATGAGCAGTTCTTC. Residues: CVSHSGPSYNEQFF.

Written as DNA, the CDR3 is TGTGCCAGCAGCCAAGAAAGCCGAAGCCTTAGGGGCCGCACAGATACGCAGTATTTT. Its protein product is CASSQESRSLRGRTDTQYF. The gene calls are TRBV4-2 and TRBJ2-3, with D tentatively TRBD1 (5 bases). The V end was cut by 0 bases, the J end by 1 base, with 20 bases between. From germline, CDR1 is LGHNA and CDR2 YNFKEQ. The length of the CDR3 is 19 residues.

The chain is built from TRBV7-2 and TRBJ2-7; 8 positions match TRBD2. The CDR3 has 15 amino acids. CDR1 and CDR2 from the germline V gene are SGHTA and FQGNSA. V was pared by 1 base and J by 3 bases, with 5 bases of the junction left unmatched. The CDR3 reads CASSLGGGRNYEQYF. For the CDR3, the DNA is TGTGCCAGCAGCTTAGGCGGGGGGCGGAACTACGAGCAGTACTTC.

The rearrangement joins TRBV28 to TRBJ2-7, with 7 bases identical to TRBD1. CDR1 is MDHEN and CDR2 is SYDVKM in the germline V gene. The J segment lost 3 bases and the V segment lost 6 bases, leaving 11 bases of the junction unmatched. The CDR3 loop spans 15 amino acids. The CDR3 is CASRILTGSIYEQYF. The CDR3 DNA is TGTGCCAGCAGAATTCTGACAGGGTCCATCTACGAGCAGTACTTC.

The sample holds a few counts of this clonotype. The chain is built from TRBV3-1 and TRBJ1-6; the D is unclear. V lost 1 base and J 6 bases, leaving 7 bases between the germline ends. Germline V CDR1 and CDR2: LGHDT, YNNKEL (reference sequence). There are 14 residues in the CDR3. In DNA form, the CDR3 reads TGTGCCAGCAGCCAAGGAGACCTTAATTCACCCCTCCACTTT. Translation gives CASSQGDLNSPLHF.